This TCR beta chain was sequenced during a study of blood T cell repertoires in COVID-19. Turning to the study itself: PBMCs, B-cell-depleted T cells, or T cells provided the cDNA or gDNA that made up the material.

The germline CDR1 and CDR2 sequences are SGDLS and YYNGEE. This CDR3 region has 14 residues. V was clipped by 0 bases and J by 5 bases, with 12 bases between them. Using immunoSEQ multiplex PCR, the repertoire was profiled, and TCRdb retains in-frame clones only, with some absent. Here the sample spans 220,000 or so clones, approximately 86% being singletons. This clone was found a few times. Enrolment of Seattle patients took place during active infection, and they were followed longitudinally. The J gene is TRBJ2-7, the V gene TRBV9, with a tentative D call TRBD1 (6 bases). This receptor was obtained from a woman in her fifties or sixties with COVID-19, enrolled during active disease. Sequenced: peripheral blood. CDR3 sequence (DNA): TGTGCCAGCAGCGTAGGGCCAGGGGCGGACGAGCAGTACTTC. Encoded protein: CASSVGPGADEQYF.